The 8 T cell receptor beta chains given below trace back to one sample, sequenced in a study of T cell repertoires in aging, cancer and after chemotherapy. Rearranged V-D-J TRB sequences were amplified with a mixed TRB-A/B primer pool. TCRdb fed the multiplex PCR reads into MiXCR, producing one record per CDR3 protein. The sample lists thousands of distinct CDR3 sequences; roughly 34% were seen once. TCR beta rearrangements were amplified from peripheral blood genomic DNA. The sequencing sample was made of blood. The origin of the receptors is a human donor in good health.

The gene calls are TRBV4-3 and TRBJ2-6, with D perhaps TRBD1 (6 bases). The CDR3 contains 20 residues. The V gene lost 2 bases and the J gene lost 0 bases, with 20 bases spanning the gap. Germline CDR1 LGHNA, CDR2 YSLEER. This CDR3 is CASSQPTDSGTFSGANVLTF. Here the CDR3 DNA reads TGCGCCAGCAGCCAACCTACGGACAGTGGTACATTCTCTGGGGCCAACGTCCTGACTTTC.

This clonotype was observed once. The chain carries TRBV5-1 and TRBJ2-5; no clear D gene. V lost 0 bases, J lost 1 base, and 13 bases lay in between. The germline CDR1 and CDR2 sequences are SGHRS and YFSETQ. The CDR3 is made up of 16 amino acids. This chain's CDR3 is CASSLGSQLSQETQYF. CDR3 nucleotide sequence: TGCGCCAGCAGCTTGGGTTCCCAACTCAGCCAAGAGACCCAGTACTTC.

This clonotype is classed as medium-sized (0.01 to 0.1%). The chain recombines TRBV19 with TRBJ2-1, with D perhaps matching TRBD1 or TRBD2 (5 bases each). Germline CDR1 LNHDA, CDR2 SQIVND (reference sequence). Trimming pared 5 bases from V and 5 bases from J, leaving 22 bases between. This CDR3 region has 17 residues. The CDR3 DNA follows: TGTGCCAGTAGTCCATGGATAGCCTCGGGACCCCACAATGAGCAGTTCTTC. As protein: CASSPWIASGPHNEQFF.

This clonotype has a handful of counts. The CDR3 loop is CASSLSEGAFF. As DNA, the CDR3 is TGTGCCAGCAGCTTGTCAGAGGGCGCTTTCTTT. The chain has TRBV5-5 and TRBJ1-1; D remains unclear. Trimming stripped 1 base from V and 11 bases from J, with 9 bases between. Germline lookup yields CDR1 SGHKS and CDR2 YYEKEE (reference sequence). The CDR3 is 11 amino acids.

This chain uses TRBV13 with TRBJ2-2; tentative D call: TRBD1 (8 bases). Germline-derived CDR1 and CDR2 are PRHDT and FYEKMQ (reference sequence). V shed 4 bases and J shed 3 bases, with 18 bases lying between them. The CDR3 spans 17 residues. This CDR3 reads CASSSSDRGGYTGELFF. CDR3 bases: TGTGCCAGCAGCTCATCCGACAGGGGAGGGTACACCGGGGAGCTGTTTTTT.

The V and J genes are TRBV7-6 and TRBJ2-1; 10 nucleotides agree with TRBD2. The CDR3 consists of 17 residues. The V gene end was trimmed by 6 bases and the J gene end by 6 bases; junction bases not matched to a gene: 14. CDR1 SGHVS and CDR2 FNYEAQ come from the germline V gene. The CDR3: CASRRAGGQFGGNEQFF. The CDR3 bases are TGTGCCAGCAGACGAGCGGGGGGGCAATTCGGCGGCAATGAGCAGTTCTTC.

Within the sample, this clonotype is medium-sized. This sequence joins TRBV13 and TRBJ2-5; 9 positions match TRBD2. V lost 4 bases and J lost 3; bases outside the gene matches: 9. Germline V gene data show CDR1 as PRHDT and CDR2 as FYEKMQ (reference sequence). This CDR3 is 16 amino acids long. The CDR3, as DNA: TGTGCCAGCAGCTCCCAGGCGCGGGGGGGCAAAGAGACCCAGTACTTC. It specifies CASSSQARGGKETQYF.

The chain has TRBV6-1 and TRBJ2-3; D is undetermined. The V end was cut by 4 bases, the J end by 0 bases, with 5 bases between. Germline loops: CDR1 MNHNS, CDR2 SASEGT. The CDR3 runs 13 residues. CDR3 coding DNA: TGTGCCAGCAGTGTGGACAGCACAGATACGCAGTATTTT. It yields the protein CASSVDSTDTQYF.